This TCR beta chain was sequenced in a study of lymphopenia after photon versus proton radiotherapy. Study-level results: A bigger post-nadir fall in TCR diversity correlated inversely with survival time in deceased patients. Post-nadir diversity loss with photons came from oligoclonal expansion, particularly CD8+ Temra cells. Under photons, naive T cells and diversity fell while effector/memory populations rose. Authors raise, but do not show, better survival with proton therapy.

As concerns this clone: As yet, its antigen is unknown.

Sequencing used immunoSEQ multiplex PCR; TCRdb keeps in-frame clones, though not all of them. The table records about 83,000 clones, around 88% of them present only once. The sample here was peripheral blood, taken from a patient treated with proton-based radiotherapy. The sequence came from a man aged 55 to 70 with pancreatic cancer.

The CDR3 protein is CASSHGTFSYNEQFF. In DNA form, the CDR3 reads TGTGCCAGCAGTCACGGGACTTTCTCCTACAATGAGCAGTTCTTC. The chain has TRBV6-6 and TRBJ2-1, with D maybe TRBD2 (6 bases). Germline values: CDR1 MNHNY, CDR2 SVGAGI (reference sequence). This CDR3 spans 15 amino acids. Trimming shortened V by 5 bases and J by 0 bases, and 11 bases separated the two germline ends.